The 14 T cell receptor beta chains below come from one sample, sequenced in a study of T-cell memory formation after mild COVID-19. Each CDR3 protein is one row after TCRdb ran MiXCR on the 5' RACE reads. This table has fewer than 50,000 distinct CDR3 sequences, roughly 7.2% appearing once. What was sequenced was PBMCs or a T cell subset sorted from them (not recorded which). The receptors come from a young man who had mild COVID-19 (a few samples of this study predate the infection). Cell type and time point are not known.

This clonotype was found many times. This chain's CDR3 is CASSVFPGEVADTQYF. In nucleotides, the CDR3 is TGTGCCAGCAGCGTATTCCCAGGGGAGGTTGCAGATACGCAGTATTTT. V and J are TRBV9 and TRBJ2-3; D tentatively fits TRBD1 or TRBD2 (6 bases each). CDR1 is SGDLS and CDR2 is YYNGEE in the germline V gene. The V end lost 1 base, the J end lost 4 bases, and 16 bases lay between the germline ends. The CDR3 spans 16 residues. Combining the CDR3 with reference TRBV9 and TRBJ2-3 gives the whole variable domain DSGVTQTPKHLITATGQRVTLRCSPRSGDLSVYWYQQSLDQGLQFLIQYYNGEERAKGNILERFSAQQFPDLHSELNLSSLELGDSALYFCASSVFPGEVADTQYFGPGTRLTVL.

This clonotype was seen more than once but under ten times. V is TRBV7-2 and J is TRBJ2-5; TRBD2 matches 8 bases. J was trimmed by 4 bases and V by 3 bases; bases with no gene match: 7. CDR3 length: 15 amino acids. The germline V gene encodes CDR1 SGHTA and CDR2 FQGNSA. The CDR3 nucleotides are TGTGCCAGCAGCTTCCCTAGTAGCGGGGTAGAGACCCAGTACTTC. It is translated as CASSFPSSGVETQYF.

This clonotype occurred a few times. The chain is built from TRBV2 and TRBJ2-2; D possibly corresponds to TRBD2 (7 bases). V was clipped by 7 bases and J by 2 bases, with 17 bases between them. The CDR3 is 16 amino acids. Germline assignment: CDR1 SNHLY and CDR2 FYNNEI. The CDR3 bases are TGTGCCAGCACCAATGCTGGGGGGGCTAACACCGGGGAGCTGTTTTTT. Translated, it gives CASTNAGGANTGELFF.

The table lists this clonotype with many counts. This chain links TRBV7-2 with TRBJ2-3; 9 positions agree with TRBD1. CDR3 size: 14 residues. V lost 3 bases and J lost 4; bases outside the gene matches: 2. Germline CDR1 is SGHTA and CDR2 is FQGNSA. This CDR3 reads CASSFTGGADTQYF. CDR3 nucleotide sequence: TGTGCCAGCAGCTTTACAGGGGGCGCAGATACGCAGTATTTT.

CDR3 nucleotides: TGTGCCAGCAGTCACGGACAGGGGGCATCAGATACGCAGTATTTT. Its translation: CASSHGQGASDTQYF. The chain is built from TRBV7-3 and TRBJ2-3, with 11 bases fitting TRBD1. The CDR3 sequence is 15 residues long. The V gene end was trimmed by 6 bases and the J gene end by 4 bases; junction bases not matched to a gene: 6. CDR1 is SGHTA and CDR2 is FQGTGA in the germline V gene.

The sample holds a few counts of this clonotype. This chain connects TRBV7-2 to TRBJ2-3; D uncertain. Trimming cost V 4 bases and J 2 bases, with 16 bases left between them. Germline CDR1 SGHTA, CDR2 FQGNSA. CDR3 length: 16 amino acids. CDR3 sequence reads: CASSSSGGFVTDTQYF. The CDR3 DNA reads as TGTGCCAGCAGCTCAAGTGGTGGGTTTGTCACAGATACGCAGTATTTT.

The table lists this clonotype with a few counts. V gene TRBV6-1 combines with J gene TRBJ2-1; D remains unclear. Germline V CDR1 and CDR2: MNHNS, SASEGT. This CDR3 has 12 residues. Trimming took off 5 bases at V and 8 bases at J, with 10 bases between the two ends. For the CDR3, the DNA is TGTGCCAGCAGTTTAGTAGGGTATGAGCAGTTCTTC. This codes for CASSLVGYEQFF.

In this sample, this clonotype turned up a few times. J is TRBJ2-1 and V is TRBV9, with unresolved D. V gave up 3 bases and J gave up 9 bases, with 16 bases separating them. CDR3 length: 14 residues. Germline CDR1 reads SGDLS; CDR2 reads YYNGEE. The CDR3 reads CASSGPTVGTEQFF. The CDR3 nucleotides are TGTGCCAGCAGCGGACCGACGGTGGGCACTGAGCAGTTCTTC. The entire variable domain, with the rest obtained from reference TRBV9 and TRBJ2-1, is as follows: DSGVTQTPKHLITATGQRVTLRCSPRSGDLSVYWYQQSLDQGLQFLIQYYNGEERAKGNILERFSAQQFPDLHSELNLSSLELGDSALYFCASSGPTVGTEQFFGPGTRLTVL.

This clonotype was detected a few times. This sequence joins TRBV4-3 and TRBJ2-1; the D is unclear. Trimming cost V 0 bases and J 3 bases, with 3 bases left between them. Germline CDR1 is LGHNA and CDR2 is YSLEER. CDR3 length: 13 amino acids. CDR3: CASSQESYNEQFF. CDR3 bases: TGCGCCAGCAGCCAAGAGAGCTACAATGAGCAGTTCTTC.

The gene calls are TRBV5-1 and TRBJ2-2; TRBD1 aligns across 7 bases. Germline-derived CDR1 and CDR2 are SGHRS and YFSETQ. The CDR3 runs 16 residues. J gave up 0 bases and V 1 base, and 3 bases lay outside the gene matches. For the CDR3, the DNA is TGCGCCAGCAGCTTGACGGGACAGTCGAACACCGGGGAGCTGTTTTTT. This sequence encodes CASSLTGQSNTGELFF.

This chain connects TRBV10-1 to TRBJ2-7; 11 positions agree with TRBD1. The V segment lost 6 bases and the J segment 2 bases; nucleotides outside the gene matches: 6. CDR1 is WNHNN, CDR2 SYGVQD, per germline (reference sequence). This CDR3 region has 15 residues. The CDR3 DNA is TGCGCCAGCAGCGATCCGGGACAGGGGGCCTACGAGCAGTACTTC. Amino acid sequence: CASSDPGQGAYEQYF.

This clonotype was detected only a few times. This chain connects TRBV5-4 to TRBJ2-3; unclear D gene. Germline V CDR1 and CDR2: SGHNT, YYREEE (reference sequence). V dropped 0 bases and J dropped 5 bases, with 13 bases sitting between them. The CDR3 loop spans 15 amino acids. This CDR3 is CASSLAMRWGDTQYF. The CDR3, as DNA: TGTGCCAGCAGCTTGGCCATGAGGTGGGGAGATACGCAGTATTTT.

This clonotype was observed a handful of times. The rearrangement joins TRBV6-5 to TRBJ1-4; no reliable D call. V lost 0 bases and J 7 bases, leaving 9 bases between the germline ends. There are 14 residues in the CDR3. Germline-derived CDR1 and CDR2 are MNHEY and SVGAGI. The DNA of the CDR3 is TGTGCCAGCAGTTACTCACAGACGCGTGAAAAACTGTTTTTT. It codes for CASSYSQTREKLFF.

This clonotype has a count of ten or more. This sequence joins TRBV7-6 and TRBJ1-4; D gene unclear. The germline V gene has CDR1 SGHVS and CDR2 FNYEAQ. The V end was cut by 5 bases, the J end by 2 bases, with 0 bases between. The CDR3 is 11 amino acids. The CDR3 bases are TGTGCCAGCAGCACTAATGAAAAACTGTTTTTT. Its translation is CASSTNEKLFF.